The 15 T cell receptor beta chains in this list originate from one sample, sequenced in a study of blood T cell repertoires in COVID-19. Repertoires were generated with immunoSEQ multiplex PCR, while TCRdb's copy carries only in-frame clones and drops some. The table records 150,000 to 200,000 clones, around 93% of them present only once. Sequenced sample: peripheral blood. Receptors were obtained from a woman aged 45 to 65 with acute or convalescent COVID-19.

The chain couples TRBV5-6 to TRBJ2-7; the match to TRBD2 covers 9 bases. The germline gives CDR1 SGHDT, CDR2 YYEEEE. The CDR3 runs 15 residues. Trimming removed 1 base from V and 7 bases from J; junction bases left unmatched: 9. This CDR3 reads CASSLRSGGPGEQYF. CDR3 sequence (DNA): TGTGCCAGCAGCTTGAGAAGCGGGGGGCCGGGGGAGCAGTACTTC.

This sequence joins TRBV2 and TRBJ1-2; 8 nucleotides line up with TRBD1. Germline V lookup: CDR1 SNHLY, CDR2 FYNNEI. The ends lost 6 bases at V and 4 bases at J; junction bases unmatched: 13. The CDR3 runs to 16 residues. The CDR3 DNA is TGTGCCAGCAGAGGTTTGGGACAGGACATTGCCTATGGCTACACCTTC. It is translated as CASRGLGQDIAYGYTF.

The CDR3 protein is CASSEGGQTGYTF. In DNA form, the CDR3 reads TGTGCCAGCAGTGAAGGCGGACAGACGGGCTACACCTTC. V gene TRBV6-1 combines with J gene TRBJ1-2; maybe TRBD1 (6 bases). The ends were cut back, 1 base at V and 8 bases at J, with 11 bases in the middle. Germline-derived CDR1 and CDR2 are MNHNS and SASEGT. CDR3 size: 13 residues.

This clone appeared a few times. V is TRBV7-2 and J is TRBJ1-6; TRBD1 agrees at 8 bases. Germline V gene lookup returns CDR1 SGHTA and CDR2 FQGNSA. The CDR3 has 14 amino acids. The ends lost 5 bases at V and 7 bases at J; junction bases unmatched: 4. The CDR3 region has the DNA TGTGCCAGCAGCCCCAGACAGGGGAATTCACCCCTCCACTTT. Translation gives CASSPRQGNSPLHF.

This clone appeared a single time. CDR3 sequence: CAWSQSGGTEAFF. The CDR3 nucleotides are TGTGCCTGGAGTCAAAGCGGAGGGACTGAAGCTTTCTTT. The gene calls are TRBV30 and TRBJ1-1; no firm D call. Germline values: CDR1 GTSNPN, CDR2 SVGIG (reference sequence). V was pared by 2 bases and J by 5 bases, with 12 bases between. This CDR3 is 13 amino acids long.

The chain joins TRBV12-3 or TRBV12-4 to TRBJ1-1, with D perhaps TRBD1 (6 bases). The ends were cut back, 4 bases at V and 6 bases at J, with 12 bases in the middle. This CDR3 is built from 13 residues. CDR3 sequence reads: CASSYRAGAEAFF. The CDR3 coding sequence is TGTGCCAGCAGTTACAGGGCGGGGGCTGAAGCTTTCTTT.

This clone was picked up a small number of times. The CDR3 DNA follows: TGTGCCAGCAGCTTAAAGGGAGGTTTCTACGAGCAGTACTTC. It is translated as CASSLKGGFYEQYF. J is TRBJ2-7 and V is TRBV7-9; D possibly corresponds to TRBD2 (6 bases). Looked up from germline, CDR1 is SEHNR and CDR2 is FQNEAQ (reference sequence). Trimming stripped 2 bases from V and 3 bases from J, with 11 bases between. The CDR3 loop spans 14 amino acids.

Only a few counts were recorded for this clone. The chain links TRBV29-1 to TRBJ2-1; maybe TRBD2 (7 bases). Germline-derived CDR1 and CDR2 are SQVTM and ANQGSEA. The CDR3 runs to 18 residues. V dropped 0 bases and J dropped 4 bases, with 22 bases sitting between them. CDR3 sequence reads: CSVEDLLRGALAYNEQFF. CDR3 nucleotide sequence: TGCAGCGTTGAAGATCTTTTACGGGGGGCTCTAGCTTACAATGAGCAGTTCTTC.

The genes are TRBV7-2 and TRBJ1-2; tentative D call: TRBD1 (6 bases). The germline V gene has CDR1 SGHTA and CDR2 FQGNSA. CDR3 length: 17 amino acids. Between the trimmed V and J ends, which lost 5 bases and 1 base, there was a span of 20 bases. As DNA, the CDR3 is TGTGCCAGCAGCGCAAGCTTGGGGGACATTTATAACTATGGCTACACCTTC. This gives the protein CASSASLGDIYNYGYTF.

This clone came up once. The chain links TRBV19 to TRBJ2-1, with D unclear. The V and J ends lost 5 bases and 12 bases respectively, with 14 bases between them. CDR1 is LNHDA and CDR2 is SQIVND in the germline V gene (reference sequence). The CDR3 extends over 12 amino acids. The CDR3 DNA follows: TGTGCCAGTAGTGAATCCTCAATGAGGCAGTTCTTC. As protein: CASSESSMRQFF.

For the CDR3, the DNA is TGTGCCAGCAGGAAGTCGACAGGGCTTTCCTACGAGCAGTACTTC. It yields the protein CASRKSTGLSYEQYF. The chain links TRBV2 to TRBJ2-7; 7 bases are shared with TRBD1. The CDR3 is 15 amino acids. Unmatched junction bases numbered 9, after V lost 6 bases and J lost 1 base. Germline CDR1 SNHLY, CDR2 FYNNEI.

The CDR3 here is CASSLVPRGEGSPLHF. Written as DNA, the CDR3 is TGCGCCAGCAGCTTGGTCCCCCGGGGAGAGGGTTCACCCCTCCACTTT. This chain uses TRBV5-1 with TRBJ1-6; D is undetermined. V dropped 0 bases and J dropped 9 bases, with 16 bases sitting between them. The length of the CDR3 is 16 residues. Germline V gene data show CDR1 as SGHRS and CDR2 as YFSETQ.

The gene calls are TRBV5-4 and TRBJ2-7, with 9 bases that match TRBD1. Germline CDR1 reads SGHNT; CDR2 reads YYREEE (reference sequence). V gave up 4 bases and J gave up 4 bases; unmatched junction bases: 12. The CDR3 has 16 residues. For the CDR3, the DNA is TGTGCCAGCAGCCCCTACCGGGACAGGGAAACTTACGAGCAGTACTTC. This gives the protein CASSPYRDRETYEQYF.

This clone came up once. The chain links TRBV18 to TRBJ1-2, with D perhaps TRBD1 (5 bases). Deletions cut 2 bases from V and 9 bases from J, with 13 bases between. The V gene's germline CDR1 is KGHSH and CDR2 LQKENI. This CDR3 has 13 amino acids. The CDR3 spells CASSPSGEGSYTF. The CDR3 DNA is TGTGCCAGCTCACCATCCGGGGAGGGGAGCTACACCTTC.

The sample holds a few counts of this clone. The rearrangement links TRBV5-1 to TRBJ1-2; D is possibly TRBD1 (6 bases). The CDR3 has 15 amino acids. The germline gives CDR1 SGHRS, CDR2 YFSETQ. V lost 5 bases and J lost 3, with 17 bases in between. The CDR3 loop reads CASRPRTDLYYGYTF. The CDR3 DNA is TGCGCCAGCAGACCCCGGACAGACCTGTACTATGGCTACACCTTC.